The 10 T cell receptor beta chains listed next were all sequenced from one sample in a study of beta chain features in type 1 diabetes. Study observations and caveats: Across all four CD4+ subsets, people with type 1 diabetes showed modestly shorter TCRB CDR3s.

All of the isolated RNA was reverse transcribed, so expressed TCRB transcripts were sequenced. Clones were read by immunoSEQ multiplex PCR, and TCRdb kept only the in-frame ones, dropping some. The sample shows 500,000 to 850,000 clones, over 12% of them seen only once. These receptors have no identified antigens. The sequencing input was naive CD4+ T cells from blood. The receptor set was obtained from a man between 18 and 29 years old with type 1 diabetes.

On this clone itself: Other DNA sequences within the sample encode an identical CDR3. The V gene is TRBV5-4, the J gene TRBJ2-7, with 7 nucleotides matching TRBD1. The V gene end was trimmed by 3 bases and the J gene end by 3 bases; junction bases not matched to a gene: 0. From germline, CDR1 is SGHNT and CDR2 YYREEE (reference sequence). The CDR3 length is 12 residues. In DNA, the CDR3 is TGTGCCAGCAGCTGGGACAGCTACGAGCAGTACTTC. Translating it yields CASSWDSYEQYF.

The chain employs TRBV15 and TRBJ1-2, with a possible D match to TRBD1 (5 bases). The CDR3 sequence is 15 residues long. Germline V gene data show CDR1 as LNHNV and CDR2 as YYDKDF (reference sequence). The V gene lost 0 bases and the J gene lost 2 bases, with 10 bases spanning the gap. The CDR3 protein is CATSRDPGRNYGYTF. CDR3 nucleotide sequence: TGTGCCACCAGCAGAGATCCGGGACGGAACTATGGCTACACCTTC.

This clone showed up just a few times. The chain links TRBV30 to TRBJ2-6; 9 bases agree with TRBD1. The CDR3 has 15 amino acids. The junction had 2 bases not matched to a gene; V was cut back by 5 bases and J by 0 bases. Germline CDR1 and CDR2: GTSNPN and SVGIG (reference sequence). The CDR3 protein is CAWDRGSSGANVLTF. The CDR3 DNA is TGTGCCTGGGACAGGGGGAGCTCTGGGGCCAACGTCCTGACTTTC.

This clone appeared a few times. The chain joins TRBV7-9 to TRBJ2-2, with 7 bases fitting TRBD1. The J segment lost 0 bases and the V segment lost 5 bases, leaving 6 bases of the junction unmatched. Germline assignment: CDR1 SEHNR and CDR2 FQNEAQ (reference sequence). CDR3 size: 16 residues. CDR3 region: CASSPQGVPNTGELFF. CDR3 coding DNA: TGTGCCAGCAGCCCCCAGGGGGTCCCGAACACCGGGGAGCTGTTTTTT.

The genes are TRBV7-9 and TRBJ2-7; tentatively, D is TRBD2 (5 bases). The germline V gene encodes CDR1 SEHNR and CDR2 FQNEAQ (reference sequence). Trimming shortened V by 3 bases and J by 7 bases, and 16 bases separated the two germline ends. The CDR3 loop spans 14 amino acids. This CDR3 reads CASSFRREPGEQYF. CDR3 nucleotide sequence: TGTGCCAGCAGCTTTCGTCGCGAGCCGGGGGAGCAGTACTTC.

This clone showed up just a few times. The V call is TRBV27, the J call TRBJ1-6, with 9 bases that match TRBD1. After removal of 7 bases from V and 9 bases from J, the junction contained 7 bases not matched to a gene. The CDR3 loop spans 14 amino acids. Germline V lookup: CDR1 MNHEY, CDR2 SMNVEV (reference sequence). The CDR3 nucleotides read TGTGCCAGCACCTTGGGACAGGGCGGTTCACCCCTCCACTTT. Protein sequence: CASTLGQGGSPLHF.

V usage is TRBV5-4 and J usage is TRBJ1-2, with D perhaps matching TRBD1 (6 bases). Germline-derived CDR1 and CDR2 are SGHNT and YYREEE (reference sequence). The V end was cut by 4 bases, the J end by 6 bases, with 22 bases between. The CDR3 has 16 amino acids. CDR3: CASSRGGQSPAHGYTF. In DNA, the CDR3 is TGTGCCAGCAGCCGAGGCGGACAGTCTCCAGCTCATGGCTACACCTTC.

The V call is TRBV30, the J call TRBJ1-2, with a weak D call TRBD1 (5 bases). Germline V gene sequence: CDR1 GTSNPN, CDR2 SVGIG (reference sequence). The CDR3 has 13 amino acids. Trimming removed 0 bases at V and 13 bases at J, with 18 bases between. The CDR3 DNA is TGTGCCTGGAGTGTACAGGCCCAGTCTTTCGTCACCTTC. As protein: CAWSVQAQSFVTF.

This clone was counted between two and nine times. This chain uses TRBV9 with TRBJ2-7; the match to TRBD2 covers 8 bases. The CDR3 loop spans 12 amino acids. After removal of 4 bases from V and 9 bases from J, the junction contained 6 bases not matched to a gene. In germline, CDR1 is SGDLS, CDR2 YYNGEE. This CDR3 reads CASSPRGELQYF. In DNA, the CDR3 is TGTGCCAGCAGCCCGCGGGGGGAGCTGCAGTACTTC.

The V gene is TRBV6-5, the J gene TRBJ2-4, with TRBD2 matching 11 bases. Germline V gene sequence: CDR1 MNHEY, CDR2 SVGAGI. V was pared by 8 bases and J by 8 bases, with 8 bases of the junction left unmatched. This CDR3 comprises 14 residues. The CDR3 region is CASATSGITDIQYF. CDR3 bases: TGTGCCAGCGCGACTAGCGGGATTACGGACATTCAGTACTTC.